These T cell receptor beta chains were read from a single sample in a study of shared clonotypes between healthy human individuals. Some clones are missing from TCRdb's copy, which holds only in-frame ones; the method was immunoSEQ multiplex PCR. Of a few million clones in the sample, around nine tenths were seen once. Sequencing input: naive CD4+ T cells sorted from blood. Receptors were obtained from a man between 18 and 29 years old in good health. CDR3s leave out the opening cysteine and the closing phenylalanine or tryptophan. Each record gives: D gene, J gene, clone size, V gene, CDR3 protein. A D gene is named only where the DNA matches it firmly. Clone size, where shown, is once, few, many, or a class for clones that have expanded.

NA,TRBJ2-2,NA,TRBV27,ASSPTGWAGELF
NA,TRBJ1-1,NA,TRBV25-1,ASSAAISGTEAF
NA,TRBJ1-5,NA,TRBV6-1,ASSEGRALGPQH
TRBD2,TRBJ2-5,NA,TRBV12-5,ASGLGLAGASQETQY
NA,TRBJ1-1,NA,TRBV12-5,ASGFMNTEAF
TRBD2,TRBJ2-5,NA,TRBV30,AFEGLVETQY
NA,TRBJ1-5,NA,TRBV10-1,ASSEQTGNQPQH
TRBD2,TRBJ2-1,NA,TRBV5-1,ASKETSEYNEQF
NA,TRBJ2-2,NA,TRBV19,ASMAPWPLNTGELF
NA,TRBJ1-3,NA,TRBV12-5,ASGSNYRDTIY
NA,TRBJ1-4,NA,TRBV11-2,ASSLEGRGGNEKLF
NA,TRBJ1-6,NA,TRBV5-4,ASSLGFPNSPLH
TRBD1,TRBJ2-3,NA,TRBV6-1,ASSEGDRNTDTQY
TRBD1,TRBJ2-7,NA,TRBV19,ASSISGQGEYEQY
NA,TRBJ1-6,few,TRBV5-6,ASSLVGTTLH
NA,TRBJ1-1,few,TRBV9,ASSVGPKNTEAF
TRBD2,TRBJ2-7,NA,TRBV5-6,ASSGAGTSATYEQY
NA,TRBJ1-1,NA,TRBV6-5,ASSYSKNTEAF
NA,TRBJ1-5,NA,TRBV28,ASSGGPGGGPGQPQH
NA,TRBJ1-3,NA,TRBV5-1,ASSLNWGSGNTIY
NA,TRBJ1-2,once,TRBV6-1,ASDTANYGYT
NA,TRBJ1-2,NA,TRBV7-2,ASSLGPQAFYGYT
NA,TRBJ1-2,few,TRBV29-1,SVDAGVNGYT
TRBD1,TRBJ1-1,NA,TRBV19,ASSLGTGWGTEAF
TRBD1,TRBJ1-1,NA,TRBV5-4,ASRQQQGLNTEAF
NA,TRBJ2-7,once,TRBV10-2,ASSEWGPSYEQY
NA,TRBJ1-6,few,TRBV28,ASSGDSPLH
NA,TRBJ2-3,NA,TRBV5-5,ASSIDLTDTQY
TRBD2,TRBJ2-3,NA,TRBV27,ASKLAGADTQY